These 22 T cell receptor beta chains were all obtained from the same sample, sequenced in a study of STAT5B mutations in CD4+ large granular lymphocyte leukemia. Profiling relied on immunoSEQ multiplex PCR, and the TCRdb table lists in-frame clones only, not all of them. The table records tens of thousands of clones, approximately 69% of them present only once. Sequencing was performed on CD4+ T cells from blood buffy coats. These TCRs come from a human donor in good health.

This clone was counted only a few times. The CDR3 DNA follows: TGTGCCAGCAGCGGAACGAGGGACACCTATAATTCACCCCTCCACTTT. Protein sequence: CASSGTRDTYNSPLHF. The gene calls are TRBV7-2 and TRBJ1-6; perhaps TRBD1 as D (6 bases). V gave up 5 bases and J gave up 2 bases, with 13 bases separating them. The CDR3 consists of 16 residues. Germline loops: CDR1 SGHTA, CDR2 FQGNSA.

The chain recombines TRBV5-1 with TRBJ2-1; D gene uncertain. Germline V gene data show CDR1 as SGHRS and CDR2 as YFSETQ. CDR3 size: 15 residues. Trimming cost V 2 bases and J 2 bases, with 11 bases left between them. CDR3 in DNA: TGCGCCAGCAGCTTCAACGAGCAGGCCTACAATGAGCAGTTCTTC. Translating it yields CASSFNEQAYNEQFF.

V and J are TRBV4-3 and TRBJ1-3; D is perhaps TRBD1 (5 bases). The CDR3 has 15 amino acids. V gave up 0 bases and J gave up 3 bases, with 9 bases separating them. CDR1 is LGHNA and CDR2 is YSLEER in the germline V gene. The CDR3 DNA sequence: TGCGCCAGCAGCCAAGATACGGGGCTTGGAAACACCATATATTTT. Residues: CASSQDTGLGNTIYF.

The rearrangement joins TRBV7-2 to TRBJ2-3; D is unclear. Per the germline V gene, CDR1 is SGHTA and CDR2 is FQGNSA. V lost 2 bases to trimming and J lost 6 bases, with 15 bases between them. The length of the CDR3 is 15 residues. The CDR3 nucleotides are TGTGCCAGCAGCTTACGCATCCCGGGTTCGGATACGCAGTATTTT. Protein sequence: CASSLRIPGSDTQYF.

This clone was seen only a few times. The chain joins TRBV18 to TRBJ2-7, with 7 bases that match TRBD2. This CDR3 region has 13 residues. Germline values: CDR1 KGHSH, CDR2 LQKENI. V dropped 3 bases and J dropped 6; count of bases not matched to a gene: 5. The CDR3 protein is CASSPREEGEQYF. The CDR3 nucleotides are TGTGCCAGCTCACCCCGGGAGGAAGGCGAGCAGTACTTC.

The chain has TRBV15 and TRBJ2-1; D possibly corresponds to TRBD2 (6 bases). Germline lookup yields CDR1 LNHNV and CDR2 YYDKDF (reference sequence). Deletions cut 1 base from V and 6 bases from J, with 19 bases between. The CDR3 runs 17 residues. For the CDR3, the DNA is TGTGCCACCAGCAGAGGGAGGGGACGTTCAGGTCCCAATGAGCAGTTCTTC. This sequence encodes CATSRGRGRSGPNEQFF. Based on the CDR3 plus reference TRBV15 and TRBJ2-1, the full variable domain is DAMVIQNPRYQVTQFGKPVTLSCSQTLNHNVMYWYQQKSSQAPKLLFHYYDKDFNNEADTPDNFQSRRPNTSFCFLDIRSPGLGDTAMYLCATSRGRGRSGPNEQFFGPGTRLTVL.

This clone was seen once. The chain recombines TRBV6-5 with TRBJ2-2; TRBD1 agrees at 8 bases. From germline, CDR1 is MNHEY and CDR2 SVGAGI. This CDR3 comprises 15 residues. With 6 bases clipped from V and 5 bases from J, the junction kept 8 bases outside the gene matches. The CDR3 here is CASRDRVWGTGELFF. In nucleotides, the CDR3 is TGTGCCAGCAGGGACAGGGTATGGGGGACCGGGGAGCTGTTTTTT.

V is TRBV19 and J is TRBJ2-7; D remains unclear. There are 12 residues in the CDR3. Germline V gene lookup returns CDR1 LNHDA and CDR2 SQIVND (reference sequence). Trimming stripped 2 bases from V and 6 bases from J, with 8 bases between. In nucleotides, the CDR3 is TGTGCCAGTAGTATATTCGGCAGCGAGCAGTACTTC. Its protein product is CASSIFGSEQYF.

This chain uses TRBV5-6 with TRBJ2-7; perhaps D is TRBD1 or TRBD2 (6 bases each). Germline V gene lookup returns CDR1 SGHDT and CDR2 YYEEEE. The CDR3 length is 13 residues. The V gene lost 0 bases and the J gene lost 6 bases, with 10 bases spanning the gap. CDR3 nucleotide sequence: TGTGCCAGCAGCTTGGACAGGGACTCCGAGCAGTACTTC. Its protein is CASSLDRDSEQYF.

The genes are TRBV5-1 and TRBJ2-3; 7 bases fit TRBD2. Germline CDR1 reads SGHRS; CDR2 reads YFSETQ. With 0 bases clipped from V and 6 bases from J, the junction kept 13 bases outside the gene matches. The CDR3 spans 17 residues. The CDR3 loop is CASSLASRGDPTDTQYF. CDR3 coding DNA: TGCGCCAGCAGCTTGGCTTCTCGGGGGGATCCGACTGATACGCAGTATTTT.

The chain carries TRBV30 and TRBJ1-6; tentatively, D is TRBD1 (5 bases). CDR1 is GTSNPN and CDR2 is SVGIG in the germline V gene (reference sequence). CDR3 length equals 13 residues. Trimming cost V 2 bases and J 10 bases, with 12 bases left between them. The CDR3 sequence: CAWSLQGRSPLHF. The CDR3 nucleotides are TGTGCCTGGAGTTTGCAGGGAAGGTCACCCCTCCACTTT.

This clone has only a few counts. CDR3 region: CASSVGSTGNEQFF. The CDR3, as DNA: TGTGCCAGCAGCGTAGGAAGTACCGGAAATGAGCAGTTCTTC. J is TRBJ2-1 and V is TRBV9; no reliable D call. Germline-derived CDR1 and CDR2 are SGDLS and YYNGEE. The CDR3 sequence is 14 residues long. Trimming left V 0 bases short and J 7 bases short, with 11 bases between.

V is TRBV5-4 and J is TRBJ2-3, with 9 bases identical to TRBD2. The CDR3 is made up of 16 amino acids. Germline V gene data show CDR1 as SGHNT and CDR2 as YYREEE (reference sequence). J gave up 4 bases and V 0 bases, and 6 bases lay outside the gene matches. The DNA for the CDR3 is TGTGCCAGCAGCTTGGCCTGGCGGGGGGGCGCAGATACGCAGTATTTT. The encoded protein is CASSLAWRGGADTQYF.

CDR3 region: CATGRDNSYEQYF. CDR3 nucleotides: TGTGCCACCGGTAGGGACAACTCCTACGAGCAGTACTTC. The V call is TRBV28, the J call TRBJ2-7; D perhaps matches TRBD1 (6 bases). The ends were cut back, 10 bases at V and 0 bases at J, with 13 bases in the middle. This CDR3 is 13 amino acids long. Germline assignment: CDR1 MDHEN and CDR2 SYDVKM.

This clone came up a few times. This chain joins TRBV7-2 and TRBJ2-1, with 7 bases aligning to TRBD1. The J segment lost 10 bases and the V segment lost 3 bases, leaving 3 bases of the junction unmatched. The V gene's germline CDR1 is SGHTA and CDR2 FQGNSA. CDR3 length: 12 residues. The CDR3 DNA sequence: TGTGCCAGCAGCTTGGACAGGAGGGAGCAGTTCTTC. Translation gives CASSLDRREQFF.

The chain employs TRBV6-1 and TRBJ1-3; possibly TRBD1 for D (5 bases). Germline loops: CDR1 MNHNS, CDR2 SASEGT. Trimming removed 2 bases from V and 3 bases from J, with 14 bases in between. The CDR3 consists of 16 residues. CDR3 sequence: CASSENQGAGGNTIYF. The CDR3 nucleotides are TGTGCCAGCAGTGAAAACCAGGGAGCGGGTGGAAACACCATATATTTT.

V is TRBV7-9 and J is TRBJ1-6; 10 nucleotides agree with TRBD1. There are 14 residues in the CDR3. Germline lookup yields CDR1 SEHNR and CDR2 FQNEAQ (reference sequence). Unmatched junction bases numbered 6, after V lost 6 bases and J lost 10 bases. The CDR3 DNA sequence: TGTGCCAGCAGTGGACAGGGGGAAAAATCACCCCTCCACTTT. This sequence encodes CASSGQGEKSPLHF.

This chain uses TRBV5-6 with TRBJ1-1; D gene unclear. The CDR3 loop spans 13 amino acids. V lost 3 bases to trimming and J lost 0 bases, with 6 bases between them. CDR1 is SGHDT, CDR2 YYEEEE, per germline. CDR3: CASSSGVNTEAFF. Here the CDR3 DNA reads TGTGCCAGCAGCTCGGGCGTGAACACTGAAGCTTTCTTT.

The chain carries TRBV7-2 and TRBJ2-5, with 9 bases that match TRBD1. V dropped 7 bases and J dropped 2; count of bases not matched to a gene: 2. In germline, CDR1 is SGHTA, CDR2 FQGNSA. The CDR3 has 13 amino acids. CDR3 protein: CASTQGAQETQYF. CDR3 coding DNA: TGTGCCAGCACACAGGGGGCACAAGAGACCCAGTACTTC.

The CDR3 reads CAISDPRYYGYTF. The CDR3 DNA is TGTGCCATCAGTGATCCGAGGTACTATGGCTACACCTTC. This chain uses TRBV10-3 with TRBJ1-2, with D uncertain. The length of the CDR3 is 13 residues. Deletions cut 3 bases from V and 3 bases from J, with 8 bases between. Germline-derived CDR1 and CDR2 are ENHRY and SYGVKD.

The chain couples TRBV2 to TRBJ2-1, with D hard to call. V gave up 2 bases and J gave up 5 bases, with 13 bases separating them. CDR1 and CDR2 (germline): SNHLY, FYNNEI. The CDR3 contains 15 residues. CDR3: CASSEIGRPHNEQFF. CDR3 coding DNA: TGTGCCAGCAGTGAAATCGGACGACCGCACAATGAGCAGTTCTTC.

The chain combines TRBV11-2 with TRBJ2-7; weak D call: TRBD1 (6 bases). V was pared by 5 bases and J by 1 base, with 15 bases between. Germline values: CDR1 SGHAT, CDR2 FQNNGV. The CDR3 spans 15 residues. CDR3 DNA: TGTGCCAGCAGCCTACAGGGAGTGAGGTCCTACGAGCAGTACTTC. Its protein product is CASSLQGVRSYEQYF.